This T cell receptor (beta chain) was obtained from a study of CD8+CD57+ T cells in acquired aplastic anemia. Regarding the study as a whole: Patients and controls had in common approximately 29 CD8+ CDR3 sequences.

Patients selected for sequencing had displayed CD8+CD57+ cell expansion by flow cytometry. Comment on this clonotype: Its target is not known.

Genomic DNA served as template for TCR beta VDJ and CDR3 profiling. TCRdb processed the reads anew with MiXCR; each CDR3 protein has one entry. The table has around 430,000 distinct CDR3 sequences, about a third seen once. The V gene's germline CDR1 is DFQATT and CDR2 SNEGSKA (reference sequence). CDR3 size: 15 residues. With V trimmed by 5 bases and J by 2 bases, 7 bases remained unmatched. This receptor was taken from a human donor with aplastic anemia. The specimen was sorted CD4+, CD8+, or CD8+CD57+ T cells (not recorded which) from PBMCs. The chain is built from TRBV20-1 and TRBJ2-3, with 10 bases lining up with TRBD2. The CDR3 here is CSALGLAEDTDTQYF. CDR3 coding DNA: TGCAGTGCTCTAGGACTAGCGGAAGACACAGATACGCAGTATTTT.